This TCR beta chain is from a study of siplizumab effects on memory and regulatory T cells. Study observations and caveats: Naive T cells seemed more diverse than memory cells and seemed major alloresponse contributors. In siplizumab conditions, mappable alloreactive CD4+ clones averaged roughly 64% Treg-derived, against roughly 25% in controls. Few alloreactive clones mapped to unstimulated subsets. Alloreactive sequences tracing back to unstimulated CD4+ memory cells were significantly reduced by siplizumab.

Libraries were prepared by immunoSEQ multiplex PCR; TCRdb keeps only in-frame clonotypes and omits some of them. The sample shows fewer than 80,000 clones, around 93% of them seen only once. The CDR3 is made up of 15 amino acids. V was clipped by 5 bases and J by 7 bases, with 17 bases between them. CDR1 and CDR2 (germline): SEHNR, FQNEAQ (reference sequence). Notes on this clone: The antigen is undetermined.

The V and J genes are TRBV7-9 and TRBJ2-2; no definite D call. Material: CD8+ T cells sorted from blood. The sequence was collected from a human donor in good health. The CDR3 DNA follows: TGTGCCAGCAGCCCGGCCCATATGCATGACGGGGAGCTGTTTTTT. It specifies CASSPAHMHDGELFF. Supplemented by reference TRBV7-9 and TRBJ2-2, the full variable domain reads DTGVSQNPRHKITKRGQNVTFRCDPISEHNRLYWYRQTLGQGPEFLTYFQNEAQLEKSRLLSDRFSAERPKGSFSTLEIQRTEQGDSAMYLCASSPAHMHDGELFFGEGSRLTVL.